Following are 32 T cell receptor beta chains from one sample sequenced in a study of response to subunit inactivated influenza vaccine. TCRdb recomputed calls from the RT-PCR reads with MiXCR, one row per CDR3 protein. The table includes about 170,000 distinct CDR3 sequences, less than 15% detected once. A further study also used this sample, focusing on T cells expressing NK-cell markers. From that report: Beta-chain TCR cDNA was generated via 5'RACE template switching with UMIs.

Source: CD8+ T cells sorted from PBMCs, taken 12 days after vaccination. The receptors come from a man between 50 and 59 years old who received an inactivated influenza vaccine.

CDR3 sequence (DNA): TGTGCCAGCAGCTTAGGACAGGGGGCGAGTTTCGAGCAGTACTTC. Its protein is CASSLGQGASFEQYF. The J gene is TRBJ2-7, the V gene TRBV7-8; 10 positions match TRBD1. The CDR3 runs to 15 residues. Trimming at V came to 1 base and at J to 6 bases, leaving 6 bases not matched to a gene. CDR1 and CDR2 (germline): SGHVS, FQNEAQ.

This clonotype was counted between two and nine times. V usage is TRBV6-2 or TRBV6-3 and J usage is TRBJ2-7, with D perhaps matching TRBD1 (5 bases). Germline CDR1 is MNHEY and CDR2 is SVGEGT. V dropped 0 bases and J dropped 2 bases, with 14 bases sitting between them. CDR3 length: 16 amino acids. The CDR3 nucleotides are TGTGCCAGCAGTTACTCAAAGACCCAGGGCGCCTACGAGCAGTACTTC. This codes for CASSYSKTQGAYEQYF.

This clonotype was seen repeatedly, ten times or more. CDR3 nucleotides: TGCGCCAGCAGCTGGACTAGCGGGGCTTACGAGCAGTACTTC. This translates into CASSWTSGAYEQYF. The V and J genes are TRBV5-1 and TRBJ2-7; 12 bases fit TRBD2. The junction had 2 bases not matched to a gene; V was cut back by 3 bases and J by 4 bases. Germline-derived CDR1 and CDR2 are SGHRS and YFSETQ. The length of the CDR3 is 14 residues.

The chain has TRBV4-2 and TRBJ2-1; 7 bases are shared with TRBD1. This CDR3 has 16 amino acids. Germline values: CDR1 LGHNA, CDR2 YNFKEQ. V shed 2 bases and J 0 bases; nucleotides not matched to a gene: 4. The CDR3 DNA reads TGTGCCAGCAGCCAAAACAGGGGAAGCTCCTACAATGAGCAGTTCTTC. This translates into CASSQNRGSSYNEQFF.

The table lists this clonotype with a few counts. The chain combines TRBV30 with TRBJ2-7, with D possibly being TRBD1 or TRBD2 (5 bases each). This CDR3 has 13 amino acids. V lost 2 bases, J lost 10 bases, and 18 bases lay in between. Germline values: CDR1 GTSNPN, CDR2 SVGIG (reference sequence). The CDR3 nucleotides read TGTGCCTGGAGTCCTATCGCCGGGACCTCTCAGTACTTC. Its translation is CAWSPIAGTSQYF.

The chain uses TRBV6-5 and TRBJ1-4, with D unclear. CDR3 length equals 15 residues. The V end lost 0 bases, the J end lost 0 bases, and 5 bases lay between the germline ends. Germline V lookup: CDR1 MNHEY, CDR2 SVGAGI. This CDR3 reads CASSYSAATNEKLFF. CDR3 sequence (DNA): TGTGCCAGCAGTTACTCGGCCGCAACTAATGAAAAACTGTTTTTT.

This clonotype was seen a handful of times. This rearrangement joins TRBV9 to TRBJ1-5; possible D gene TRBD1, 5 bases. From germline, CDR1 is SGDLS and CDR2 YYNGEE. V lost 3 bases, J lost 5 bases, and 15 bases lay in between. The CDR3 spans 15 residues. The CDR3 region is CASSGGVGGDQPQHF. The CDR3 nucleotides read TGTGCCAGCAGCGGGGGGGTAGGAGGGGATCAGCCCCAGCATTTT.

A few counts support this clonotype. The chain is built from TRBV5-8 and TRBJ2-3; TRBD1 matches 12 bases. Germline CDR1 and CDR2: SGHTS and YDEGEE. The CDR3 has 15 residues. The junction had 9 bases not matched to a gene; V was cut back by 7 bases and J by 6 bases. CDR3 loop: CASGLGTGGMDTQYF. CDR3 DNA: TGTGCCAGCGGACTAGGGACAGGGGGCATGGATACGCAGTATTTT.

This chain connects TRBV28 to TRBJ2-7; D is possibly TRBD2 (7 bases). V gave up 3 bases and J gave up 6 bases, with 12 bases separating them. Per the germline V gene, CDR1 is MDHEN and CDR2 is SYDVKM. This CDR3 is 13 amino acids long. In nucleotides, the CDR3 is TGTGCCAGCAGTTTTCGGGGGGCGCTCGAGCAGTACTTC. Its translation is CASSFRGALEQYF.

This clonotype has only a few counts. CDR3 region: CASSLIGPTLQETQYF. The CDR3 nucleotides read TGTGCCAGCAGTTTAATCGGGCCTACCCTCCAAGAGACCCAGTACTTC. The V and J genes are TRBV12-3 or TRBV12-4 and TRBJ2-5, with unresolved D. V was trimmed by 2 bases and J by 1 base, leaving 14 bases between them. CDR3 length equals 16 residues.

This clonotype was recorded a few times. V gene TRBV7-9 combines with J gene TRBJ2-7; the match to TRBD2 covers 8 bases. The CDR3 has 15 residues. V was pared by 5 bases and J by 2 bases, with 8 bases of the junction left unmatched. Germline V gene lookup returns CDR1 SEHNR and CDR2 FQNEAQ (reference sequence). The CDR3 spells CASSPREGGTYEQYF. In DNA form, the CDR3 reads TGTGCCAGCAGCCCCCGGGAGGGTGGCACCTACGAGCAGTACTTC.

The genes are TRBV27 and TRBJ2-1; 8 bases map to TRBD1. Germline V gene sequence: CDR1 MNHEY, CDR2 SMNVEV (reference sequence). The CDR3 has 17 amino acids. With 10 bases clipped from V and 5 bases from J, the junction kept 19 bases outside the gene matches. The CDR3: CATSQGGSLYGHNEQFF. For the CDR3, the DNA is TGTGCCACCTCACAGGGGGGTAGCCTTTACGGCCACAATGAGCAGTTCTTC.

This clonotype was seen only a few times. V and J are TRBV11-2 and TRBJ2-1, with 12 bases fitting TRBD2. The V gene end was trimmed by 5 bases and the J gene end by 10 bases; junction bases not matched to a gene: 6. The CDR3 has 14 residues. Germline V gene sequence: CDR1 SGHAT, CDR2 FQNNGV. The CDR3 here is CASSVRLAGDEQFF. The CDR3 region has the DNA TGTGCCAGCAGCGTCCGACTAGCGGGAGACGAGCAGTTCTTC.

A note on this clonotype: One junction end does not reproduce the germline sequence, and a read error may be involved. DNA for the CDR3: TGTACCAGCAGCGCGGCGGGACGAACCCCTACCTACAATGAGCAGTTCTTC. This codes for CTSSAAGRTPTYNEQFF. The V gene is TRBV9, the J gene TRBJ2-1, with D tentatively TRBD2 (6 bases). The CDR3 is 17 residues long. CDR1 SGDLS and CDR2 YYNGEE come from the germline V gene.

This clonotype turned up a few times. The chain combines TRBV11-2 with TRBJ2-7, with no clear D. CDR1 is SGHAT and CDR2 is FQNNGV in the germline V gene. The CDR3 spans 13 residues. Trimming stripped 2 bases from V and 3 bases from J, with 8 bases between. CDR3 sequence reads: CASSLRLNYEQYF. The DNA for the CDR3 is TGTGCCAGCAGCTTAAGACTGAACTACGAGCAGTACTTC.

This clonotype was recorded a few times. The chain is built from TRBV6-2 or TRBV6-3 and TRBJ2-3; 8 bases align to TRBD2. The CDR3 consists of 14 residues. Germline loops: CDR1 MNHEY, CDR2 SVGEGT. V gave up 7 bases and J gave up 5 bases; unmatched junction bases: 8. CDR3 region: CASIKRGGIDTQYF. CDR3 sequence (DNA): TGTGCCAGCATAAAACGGGGGGGCATAGATACGCAGTATTTT.

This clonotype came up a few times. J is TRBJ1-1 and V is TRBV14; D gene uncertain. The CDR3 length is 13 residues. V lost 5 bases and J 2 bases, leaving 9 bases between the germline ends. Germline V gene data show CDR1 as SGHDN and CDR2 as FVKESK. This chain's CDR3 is CASSYLPNTEAFF. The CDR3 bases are TGTGCCAGCAGCTATCTACCTAACACTGAAGCTTTCTTT.

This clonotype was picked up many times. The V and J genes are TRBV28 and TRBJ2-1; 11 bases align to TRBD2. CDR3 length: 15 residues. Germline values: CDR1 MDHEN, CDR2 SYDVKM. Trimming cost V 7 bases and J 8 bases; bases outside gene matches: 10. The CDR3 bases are TGTGCCAGCAACTTCGGGACTAGCGGAGGGGATGAGCAGTTCTTC. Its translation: CASNFGTSGGDEQFF.

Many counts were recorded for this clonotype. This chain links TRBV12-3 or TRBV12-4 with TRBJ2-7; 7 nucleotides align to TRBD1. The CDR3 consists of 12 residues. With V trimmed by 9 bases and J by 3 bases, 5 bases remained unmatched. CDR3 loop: CARGQTNYEQYF. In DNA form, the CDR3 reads TGTGCCAGGGGACAGACTAACTACGAGCAGTACTTC.

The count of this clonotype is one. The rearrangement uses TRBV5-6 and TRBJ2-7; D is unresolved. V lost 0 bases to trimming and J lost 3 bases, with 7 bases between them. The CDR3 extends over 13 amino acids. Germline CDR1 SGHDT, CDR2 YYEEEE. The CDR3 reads CASSLGADYEQYF. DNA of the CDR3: TGTGCCAGCAGCTTGGGGGCTGACTACGAGCAGTACTTC.

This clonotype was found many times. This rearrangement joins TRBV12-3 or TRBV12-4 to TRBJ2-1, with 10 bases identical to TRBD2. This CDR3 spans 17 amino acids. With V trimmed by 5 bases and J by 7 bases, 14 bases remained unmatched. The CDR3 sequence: CASSQVPSGSFINEQFF. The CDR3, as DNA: TGTGCCAGCAGTCAGGTTCCTAGCGGGAGTTTCATTAATGAGCAGTTCTTC.

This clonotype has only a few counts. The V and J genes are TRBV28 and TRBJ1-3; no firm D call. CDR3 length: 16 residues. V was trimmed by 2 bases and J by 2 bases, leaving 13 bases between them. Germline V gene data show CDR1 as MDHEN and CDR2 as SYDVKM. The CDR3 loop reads CASSLNRAPTGNTIYF. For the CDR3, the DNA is TGTGCCAGCAGTTTAAATCGGGCTCCGACTGGAAACACCATATATTTT. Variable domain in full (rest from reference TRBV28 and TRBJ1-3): DVKVTQSSRYLVKRTGEKVFLECVQDMDHENMFWYRQDPGLGLRLIYFSYDVKMKEKGDIPEGYSVSREKKERFSLILESASTNQTSMYLCASSLNRAPTGNTIYFGEGSWLTVV.

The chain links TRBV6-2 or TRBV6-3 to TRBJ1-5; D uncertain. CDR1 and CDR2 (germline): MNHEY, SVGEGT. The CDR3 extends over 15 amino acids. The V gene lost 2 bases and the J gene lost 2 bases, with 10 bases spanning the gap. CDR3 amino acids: CASSYGLLGNQPQHF. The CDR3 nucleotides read TGTGCCAGCAGTTACGGTTTGCTTGGCAATCAGCCCCAGCATTTT.

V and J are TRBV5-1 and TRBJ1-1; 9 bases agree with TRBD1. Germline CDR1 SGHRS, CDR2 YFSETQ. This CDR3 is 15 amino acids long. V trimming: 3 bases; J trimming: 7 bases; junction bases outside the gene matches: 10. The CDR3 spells CASSWTGESANEAFF. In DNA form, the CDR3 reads TGCGCCAGCAGCTGGACAGGGGAGTCGGCGAATGAAGCTTTCTTT.

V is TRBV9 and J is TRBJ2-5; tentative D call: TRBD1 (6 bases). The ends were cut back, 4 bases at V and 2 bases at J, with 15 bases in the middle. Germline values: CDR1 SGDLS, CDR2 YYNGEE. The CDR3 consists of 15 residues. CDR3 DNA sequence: TGTGCCAGCAGCACCAGCCTACAGGGTCAAGAGACCCAGTACTTC. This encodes CASSTSLQGQETQYF. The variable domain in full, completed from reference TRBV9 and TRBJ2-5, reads DSGVTQTPKHLITATGQRVTLRCSPRSGDLSVYWYQQSLDQGLQFLIQYYNGEERAKGNILERFSAQQFPDLHSELNLSSLELGDSALYFCASSTSLQGQETQYFGPGTRLLVL.

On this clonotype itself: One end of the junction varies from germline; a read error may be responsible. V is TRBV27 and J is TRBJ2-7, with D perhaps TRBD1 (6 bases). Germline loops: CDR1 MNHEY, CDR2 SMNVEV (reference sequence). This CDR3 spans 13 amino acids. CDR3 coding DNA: TGTGCCAGCAGTTCCAACCTCGGACAGTCCGCTCACTTC. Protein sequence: CASSSNLGQSAHF.

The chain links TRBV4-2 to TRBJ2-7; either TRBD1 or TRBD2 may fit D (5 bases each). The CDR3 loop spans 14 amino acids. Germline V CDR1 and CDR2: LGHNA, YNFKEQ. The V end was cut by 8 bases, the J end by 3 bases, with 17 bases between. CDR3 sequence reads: CASGPGTGNYEQYF. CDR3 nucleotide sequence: TGTGCCAGCGGCCCCGGGACGGGCAACTACGAGCAGTACTTC.

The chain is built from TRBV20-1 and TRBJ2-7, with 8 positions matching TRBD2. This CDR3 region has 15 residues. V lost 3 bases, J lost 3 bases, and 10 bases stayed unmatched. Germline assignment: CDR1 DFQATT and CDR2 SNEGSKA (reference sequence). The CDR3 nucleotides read TGCAGTGCTAGGGACCGCGGGGGGACAATCTACGAGCAGTACTTC. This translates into CSARDRGGTIYEQYF.

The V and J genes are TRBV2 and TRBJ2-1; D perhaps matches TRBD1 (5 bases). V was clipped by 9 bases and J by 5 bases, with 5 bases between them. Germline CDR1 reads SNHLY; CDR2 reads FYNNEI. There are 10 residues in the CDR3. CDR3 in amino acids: CARGDNEQFF. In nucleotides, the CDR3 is TGTGCCAGAGGGGACAATGAGCAGTTCTTC.

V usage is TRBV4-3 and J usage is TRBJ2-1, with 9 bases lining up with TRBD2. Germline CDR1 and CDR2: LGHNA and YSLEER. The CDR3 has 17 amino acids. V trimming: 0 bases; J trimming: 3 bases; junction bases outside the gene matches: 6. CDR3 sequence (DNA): TGCGCCAGCAGCCAAGATCGAGGCGGGGGGGACTACAATGAGCAGTTCTTC. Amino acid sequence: CASSQDRGGGDYNEQFF.

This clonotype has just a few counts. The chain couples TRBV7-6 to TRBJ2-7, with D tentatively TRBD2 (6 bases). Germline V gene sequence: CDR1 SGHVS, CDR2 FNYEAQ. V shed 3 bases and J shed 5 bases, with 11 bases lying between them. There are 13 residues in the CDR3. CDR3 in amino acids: CASSLGTWNEQYF. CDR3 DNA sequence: TGTGCCAGCAGCTTGGGGACTTGGAACGAGCAGTACTTC.

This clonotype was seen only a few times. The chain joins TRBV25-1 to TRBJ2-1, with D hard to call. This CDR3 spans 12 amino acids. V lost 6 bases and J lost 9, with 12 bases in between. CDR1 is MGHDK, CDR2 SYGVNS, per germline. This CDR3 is CASSAPAGEQFF. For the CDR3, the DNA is TGTGCCAGCAGCGCCCCAGCCGGTGAGCAGTTCTTC.